This T cell receptor beta chain was sequenced for a study of T cell responses to AZD1222 COVID-19 vaccine. Trimming removed 5 bases from V and 0 bases from J, with 13 bases in between. The germline CDR1 and CDR2 sequences are KGHSH and LQKENI. This CDR3 has 15 residues. Worth noting for this clone: Its antigen is not identified.

Only in-frame clones appear in the TCRdb table, and some are missing; sequencing was by immunoSEQ multiplex PCR. The table shows about 86,000 clones, with roughly 88% occurring only once. Findings and caveats of the study: A mostly white British donor set with more females was recruited, and clonal diversity was possibly underestimated. Repertoires were collected only later (after the peak T cell response had occurred). At study baseline, merely six AZD1222 recipients were seropositive.

The chain employs TRBV18 and TRBJ1-1; no clear D. The material sequenced was peripheral blood, taken 28 days after the second AZD1222 dose. This clonotype was obtained from an adult who received the AZD1222 COVID-19 vaccine. CDR3 sequence reads: CASSSNGPLNTEAFF. DNA of the CDR3: TGTGCCAGCTCATCGAATGGACCACTGAACACTGAAGCTTTCTTT.